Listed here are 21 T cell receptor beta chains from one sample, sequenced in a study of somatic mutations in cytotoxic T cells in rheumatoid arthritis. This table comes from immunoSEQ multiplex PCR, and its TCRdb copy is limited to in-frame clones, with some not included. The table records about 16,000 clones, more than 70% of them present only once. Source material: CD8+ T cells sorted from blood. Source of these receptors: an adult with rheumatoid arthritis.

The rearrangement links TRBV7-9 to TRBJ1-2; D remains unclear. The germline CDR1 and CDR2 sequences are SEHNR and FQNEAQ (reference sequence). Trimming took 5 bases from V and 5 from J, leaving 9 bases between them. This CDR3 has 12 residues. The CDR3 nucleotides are TGTGCCAGCAGCAACGAGGAATATGGCTACACCTTC. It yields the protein CASSNEEYGYTF.

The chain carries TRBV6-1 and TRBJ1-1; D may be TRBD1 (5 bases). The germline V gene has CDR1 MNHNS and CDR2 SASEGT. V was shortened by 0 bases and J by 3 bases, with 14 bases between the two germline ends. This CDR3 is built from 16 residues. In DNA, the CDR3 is TGTGCCAGCAGTGAAGCCTCAGGGCGGGGGTACACTGAAGCTTTCTTT. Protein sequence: CASSEASGRGYTEAFF.

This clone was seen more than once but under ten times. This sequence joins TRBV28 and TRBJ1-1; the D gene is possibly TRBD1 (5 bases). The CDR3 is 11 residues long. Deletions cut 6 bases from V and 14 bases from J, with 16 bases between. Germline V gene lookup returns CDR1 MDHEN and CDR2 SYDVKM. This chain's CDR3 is CASRRQQGIFF. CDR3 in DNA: TGTGCCAGCAGACGACAGCAGGGTATCTTCTTT.

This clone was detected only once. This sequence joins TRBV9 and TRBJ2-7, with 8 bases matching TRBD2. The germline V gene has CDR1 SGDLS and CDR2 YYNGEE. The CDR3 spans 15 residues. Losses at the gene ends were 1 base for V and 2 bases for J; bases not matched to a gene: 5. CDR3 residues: CASSVSSGAPYEQYF. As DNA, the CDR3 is TGTGCCAGCAGCGTAAGTAGCGGGGCCCCCTACGAGCAGTACTTC. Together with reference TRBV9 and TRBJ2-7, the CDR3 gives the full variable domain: DSGVTQTPKHLITATGQRVTLRCSPRSGDLSVYWYQQSLDQGLQFLIQYYNGEERAKGNILERFSAQQFPDLHSELNLSSLELGDSALYFCASSVSSGAPYEQYFGPGTRLTVT.

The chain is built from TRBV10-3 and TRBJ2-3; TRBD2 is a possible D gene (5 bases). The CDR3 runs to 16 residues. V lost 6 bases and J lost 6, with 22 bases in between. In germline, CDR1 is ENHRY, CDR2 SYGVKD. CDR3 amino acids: CAISNHEGKVGDTQYF. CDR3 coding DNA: TGTGCCATCAGCAACCATGAGGGCAAAGTTGGGGATACGCAGTATTTT.

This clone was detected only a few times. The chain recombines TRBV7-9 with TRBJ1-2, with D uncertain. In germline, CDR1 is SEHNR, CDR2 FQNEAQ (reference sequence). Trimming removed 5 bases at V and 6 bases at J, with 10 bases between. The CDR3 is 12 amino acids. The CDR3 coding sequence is TGTGCCAGCAGCCTTGCGGCTGATGGCTACACCTTC. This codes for CASSLAADGYTF.

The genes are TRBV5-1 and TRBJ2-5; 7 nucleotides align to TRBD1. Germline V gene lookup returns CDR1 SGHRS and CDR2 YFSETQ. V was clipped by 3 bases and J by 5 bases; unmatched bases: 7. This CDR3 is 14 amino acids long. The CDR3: CASSSPGQTETQYF. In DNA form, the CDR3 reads TGCGCCAGCAGCTCTCCGGGACAGACGGAGACCCAGTACTTC. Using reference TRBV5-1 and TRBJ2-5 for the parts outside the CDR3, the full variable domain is KAGVTQTPRYLIKTRGQQVTLSCSPISGHRSVSWYQQTPGQGLQFLFEYFSETQRNKGNFPGRFSGRQFSNSRSEMNVSTLELGDSALYLCASSSPGQTETQYFGPGTRLLVL.

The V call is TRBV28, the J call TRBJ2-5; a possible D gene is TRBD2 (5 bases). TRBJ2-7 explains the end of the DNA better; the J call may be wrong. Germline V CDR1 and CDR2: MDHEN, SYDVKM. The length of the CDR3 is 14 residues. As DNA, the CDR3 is TGTGCCAGCAGGTCCGGGATTCTCTCCTACGAGCAGTACTTC. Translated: CASRSGILSYEQYF.

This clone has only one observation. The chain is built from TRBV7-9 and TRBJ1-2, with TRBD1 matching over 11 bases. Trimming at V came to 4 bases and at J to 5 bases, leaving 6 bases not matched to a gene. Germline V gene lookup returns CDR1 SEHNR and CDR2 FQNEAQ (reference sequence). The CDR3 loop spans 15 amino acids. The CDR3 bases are TGTGCCAGCAGCTCCGCGGACAGGGGGCTATATGGCTACACCTTC. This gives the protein CASSSADRGLYGYTF.

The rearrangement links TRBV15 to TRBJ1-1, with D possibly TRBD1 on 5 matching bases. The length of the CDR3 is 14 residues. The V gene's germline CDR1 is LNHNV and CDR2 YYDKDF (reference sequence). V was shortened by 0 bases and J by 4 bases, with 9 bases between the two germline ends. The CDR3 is CATSRDLGTTEAFF. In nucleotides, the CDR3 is TGTGCCACCAGCAGAGATCTGGGGACCACTGAAGCTTTCTTT.

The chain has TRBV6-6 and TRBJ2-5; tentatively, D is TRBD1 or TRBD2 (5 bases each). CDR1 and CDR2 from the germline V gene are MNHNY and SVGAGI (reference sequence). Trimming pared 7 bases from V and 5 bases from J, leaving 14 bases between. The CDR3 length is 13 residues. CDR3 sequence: CASTLTGRETQYF. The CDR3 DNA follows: TGTGCCAGCACCCTGACGGGACGGGAGACCCAGTACTTC.

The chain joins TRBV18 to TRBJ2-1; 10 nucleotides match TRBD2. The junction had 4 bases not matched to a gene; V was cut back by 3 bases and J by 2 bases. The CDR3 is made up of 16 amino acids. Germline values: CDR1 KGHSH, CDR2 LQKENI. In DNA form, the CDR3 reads TGTGCCAGCTCACCGAGCCTAGCGGGGGCCTACAATGAGCAGTTCTTC. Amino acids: CASSPSLAGAYNEQFF.

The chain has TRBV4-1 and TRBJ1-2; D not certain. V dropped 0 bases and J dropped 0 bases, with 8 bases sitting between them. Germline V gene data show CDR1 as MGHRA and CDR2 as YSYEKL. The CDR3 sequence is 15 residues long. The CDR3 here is CASSQDLSPNYGYTF. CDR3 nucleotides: TGCGCCAGCAGCCAAGACCTTAGCCCTAACTATGGCTACACCTTC.

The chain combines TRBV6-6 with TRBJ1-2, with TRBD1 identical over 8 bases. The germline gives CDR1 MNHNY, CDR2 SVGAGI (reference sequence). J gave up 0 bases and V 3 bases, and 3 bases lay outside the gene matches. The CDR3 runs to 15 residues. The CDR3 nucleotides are TGTGCCAGCAGTTATCCGACAGGGGCTAACTATGGCTACACCTTC. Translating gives CASSYPTGANYGYTF.

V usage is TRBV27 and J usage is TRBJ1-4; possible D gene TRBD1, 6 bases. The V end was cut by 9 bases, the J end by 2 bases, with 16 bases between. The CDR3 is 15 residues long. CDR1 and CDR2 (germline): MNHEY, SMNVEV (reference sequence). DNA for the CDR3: TGTGCCAGTAGACCCAGGGGTCGCACTAATGAAAAACTGTTTTTT. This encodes CASRPRGRTNEKLFF.

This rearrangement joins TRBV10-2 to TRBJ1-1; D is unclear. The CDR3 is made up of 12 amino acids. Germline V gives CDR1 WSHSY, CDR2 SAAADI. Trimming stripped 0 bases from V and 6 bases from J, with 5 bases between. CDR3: CASSESRAEAFF. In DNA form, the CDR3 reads TGCGCCAGCAGTGAGTCTAGGGCTGAAGCTTTCTTT.

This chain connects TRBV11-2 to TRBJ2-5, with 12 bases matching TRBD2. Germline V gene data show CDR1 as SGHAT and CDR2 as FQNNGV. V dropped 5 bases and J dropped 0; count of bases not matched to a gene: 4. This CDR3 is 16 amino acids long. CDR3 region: CASSQTSGGYQETQYF. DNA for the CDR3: TGTGCCAGCAGCCAAACTAGCGGGGGGTACCAAGAGACCCAGTACTTC. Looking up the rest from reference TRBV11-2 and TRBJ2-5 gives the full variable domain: EAGVAQSPRYKIIEKRQSVAFWCNPISGHATLYWYQQILGQGPKLLIQFQNNGVVDDSQLPKDRFSAERLKGVDSTLKIQPAKLEDSAVYLCASSQTSGGYQETQYFGPGTRLLVL.

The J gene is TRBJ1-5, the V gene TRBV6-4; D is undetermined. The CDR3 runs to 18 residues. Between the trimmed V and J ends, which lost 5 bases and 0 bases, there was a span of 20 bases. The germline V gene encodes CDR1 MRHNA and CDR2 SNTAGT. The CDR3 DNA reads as TGTGCCAGCAGTTCGGTCCCCCAAAAGGGAGATAGCAATCAGCCCCAGCATTTT. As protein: CASSSVPQKGDSNQPQHF.

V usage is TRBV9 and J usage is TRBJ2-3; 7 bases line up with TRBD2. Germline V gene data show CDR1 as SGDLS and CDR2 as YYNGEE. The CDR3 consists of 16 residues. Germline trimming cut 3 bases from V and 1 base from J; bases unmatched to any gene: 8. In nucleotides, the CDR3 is TGTGCCAGCAGCGCACCGGGAGGAGGTCGCACAGATACGCAGTATTTT. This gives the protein CASSAPGGGRTDTQYF.

The CDR3 DNA sequence: TGTGCCAGCAGCTACGGGGCCAATCAGCCCCAGCATTTT. Translating gives CASSYGANQPQHF. The chain is built from TRBV7-9 and TRBJ1-5, with a weak D call TRBD1 (5 bases). From germline, CDR1 is SEHNR and CDR2 FQNEAQ (reference sequence). The CDR3 has 13 amino acids. V was trimmed by 4 bases and J by 3 bases, leaving 7 bases between them.

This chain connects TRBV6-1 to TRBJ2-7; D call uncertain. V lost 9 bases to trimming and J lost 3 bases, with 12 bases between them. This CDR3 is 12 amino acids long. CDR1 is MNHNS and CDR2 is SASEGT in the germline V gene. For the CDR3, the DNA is TGTGCCAGTGCACTTATCGGCTACGAGCAGTACTTC. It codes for CASALIGYEQYF.